These 18 T cell receptor beta chains came from one sample sequenced in a study of identical twins. Via MiXCR, TCRdb re-called the 5' RACE reads, giving one row per CDR3 protein. Of just over 450,000 distinct CDR3 sequences in the sample, over 12% were seen once. Another study also made use of these data, one on yellow fever vaccine responses in identical twins.

The specimen was CD4+ T cells sorted from blood. The receptors derive from a woman aged 18 to 35 in good health.

The sample holds a few counts of this clonotype. The chain uses TRBV27 and TRBJ1-2, with 9 bases aligning to TRBD1. The germline V gene has CDR1 MNHEY and CDR2 SMNVEV (reference sequence). The length of the CDR3 is 12 residues. With V trimmed by 6 bases and J by 6 bases, 2 bases remained unmatched. As DNA, the CDR3 is TGTGCCAGCAGAAGGACAGGGGATGGCTACACCTTC. It translates to CASRRTGDGYTF.

This clonotype was found many times. The rearrangement uses TRBV11-1 and TRBJ2-2, with 7 bases lining up with TRBD1. The CDR3 runs to 18 residues. Trimming at V came to 4 bases and at J to 7 bases, leaving 18 bases not matched to a gene. Germline V gives CDR1 SGHAT, CDR2 FQDESV (reference sequence). CDR3 in amino acids: CASSSPLGGASFSGELFF. The CDR3 DNA follows: TGTGCCAGCAGCTCCCCCCTAGGGGGCGCGAGCTTTAGCGGGGAGCTGTTTTTT.

This chain joins TRBV2 and TRBJ2-3, with TRBD2 matching over 11 bases. The V and J ends lost 7 bases and 5 bases, in that order; junction bases with no gene match: 5. Looked up from germline, CDR1 is SNHLY and CDR2 is FYNNEI. The CDR3 has 14 residues. In DNA, the CDR3 is TGTGCCAGCACGACTAGCGGGAATCTAGATACGCAGTATTTT. Amino acids: CASTTSGNLDTQYF.

The table lists this clonotype with a few counts. This chain joins TRBV5-6 and TRBJ2-2, with D hard to call. V was shortened by 2 bases and J by 4 bases, with 9 bases between the two germline ends. The CDR3 runs 14 residues. CDR1 is SGHDT and CDR2 is YYEEEE in the germline V gene. The CDR3 sequence: CASSLSSGTGELFF. The DNA for the CDR3 is TGTGCCAGCAGCTTAAGTTCTGGCACCGGGGAGCTGTTTTTT. The entire variable domain, with the rest obtained from reference TRBV5-6 and TRBJ2-2, is as follows: DAGVTQSPTHLIKTRGQQVTLRCSPKSGHDTVSWYQQALGQGPQFIFQYYEEEERQRGNFPDRFSGHQFPNYSSELNVNALLLGDSALYLCASSLSSGTGELFFGEGSRLTVL.

The V and J genes are TRBV30 and TRBJ2-5, with D unresolved. CDR3 length equals 11 residues. V was pared by 4 bases and J by 1 base, with 4 bases between. From germline, CDR1 is GTSNPN and CDR2 SVGIG (reference sequence). The CDR3 sequence: CAWTLQETQYF. CDR3 bases: TGTGCCTGGACCCTCCAAGAGACCCAGTACTTC.

V usage is TRBV7-9 and J usage is TRBJ2-1, with 12 bases fitting TRBD2. Germline CDR1 SEHNR, CDR2 FQNEAQ (reference sequence). Germline trimming cut 1 base from V and 6 bases from J; bases unmatched to any gene: 7. The CDR3 is 17 residues long. CDR3 residues: CASSLVRLAGVSNEQFF. CDR3 DNA sequence: TGTGCCAGCAGCTTAGTTAGACTAGCGGGAGTCTCCAATGAGCAGTTCTTC.

The chain employs TRBV3-1 and TRBJ1-1; 12 bases fit TRBD1. The V gene end was trimmed by 0 bases and the J gene end by 1 base; junction bases not matched to a gene: 0. Germline CDR1 LGHDT, CDR2 YNNKEL (reference sequence). This CDR3 contains 16 residues. The CDR3 region is CASSQEGQGANTEAFF. CDR3 in DNA: TGTGCCAGCAGCCAAGAGGGACAGGGGGCGAACACTGAAGCTTTCTTT.

In its sample, this clonotype was seen a few times. J is TRBJ2-7 and V is TRBV20-1, with 9 bases fitting TRBD2. Germline V gene lookup returns CDR1 DFQATT and CDR2 SNEGSKA (reference sequence). Unmatched junction bases numbered 7, after V lost 6 bases and J lost 4 bases. CDR3 size: 13 residues. CDR3 sequence (DNA): TGCAGTGCCCCGGGACTAGCCCGATACGAGCAGTACTTC. As protein: CSAPGLARYEQYF.

This clonotype came up a few times. The chain is built from TRBV6-5 and TRBJ2-3; D is perhaps TRBD2 (5 bases). Germline CDR1 and CDR2: MNHEY and SVGAGI. Trimming removed 3 bases at V and 2 bases at J, with 9 bases between. The CDR3 length is 14 residues. CDR3 residues: CASSYPGNTDTQYF. CDR3 DNA sequence: TGTGCCAGCAGTTATCCCGGGAACACAGATACGCAGTATTTT.

V gene TRBV5-5 combines with J gene TRBJ2-7; D call uncertain. This CDR3 is 14 amino acids long. CDR1 and CDR2 from the germline V gene are SGHKS and YYEKEE (reference sequence). Trimming shortened V by 0 bases and J by 6 bases, and 13 bases separated the two germline ends. The DNA of the CDR3 is TGTGCCAGCAGCTTGGAGGGTGTCATTGTCGAGCAGTACTTC. Protein sequence: CASSLEGVIVEQYF.

V gene TRBV5-5 combines with J gene TRBJ2-7; D is perhaps TRBD2 (5 bases). The germline V gene has CDR1 SGHKS and CDR2 YYEKEE (reference sequence). V lost 8 bases and J 6 bases, leaving 18 bases between the germline ends. The CDR3 consists of 13 residues. As DNA, the CDR3 is TGTGCCAGGGGCCCCGGGATCCTCTGCGAGCAGTACTTC. This encodes CARGPGILCEQYF.

This clonotype was counted between two and nine times. The V gene is TRBV9, the J gene TRBJ2-2; perhaps TRBD1 as D (6 bases). Germline CDR1 and CDR2: SGDLS and YYNGEE. This CDR3 is 12 amino acids long. V was cut by 7 bases and J by 4 bases, with 8 bases left in between. In nucleotides, the CDR3 is TGTGCCAGCCAACAGGGCACCGGGGAGCTGTTTTTT. Protein: CASQQGTGELFF.

The chain employs TRBV6-2 or TRBV6-3 and TRBJ2-1; D is ambiguous. The V gene lost 0 bases and the J gene lost 9 bases, with 12 bases spanning the gap. The CDR3 is 14 amino acids. Germline CDR1 is MNHEY and CDR2 is SVGEGT. In nucleotides, the CDR3 is TGTGCCAGCAGTTACTCGTGGCGAGCGACTGAGCAGTTCTTC. Translated, it gives CASSYSWRATEQFF.

The V and J genes are TRBV11-1 and TRBJ2-5, with D hard to call. Deletions cut 5 bases from V and 3 bases from J, with 10 bases between. In germline, CDR1 is SGHAT, CDR2 FQDESV (reference sequence). The CDR3 totals 13 residues. CDR3 residues: CASSRALEETQYF. The CDR3 DNA reads as TGTGCCAGCAGCCGGGCCTTAGAAGAGACCCAGTACTTC.

V usage is TRBV7-9 and J usage is TRBJ1-4; D unclear. In germline, CDR1 is SEHNR, CDR2 FQNEAQ (reference sequence). CDR3 length: 12 residues. V shed 3 bases and J shed 7 bases, with 6 bases lying between them. CDR3 residues: CASSFNSEKLFF. DNA of the CDR3: TGTGCCAGCAGCTTTAATAGTGAAAAACTGTTTTTT.

A few counts support this clonotype. CDR3: CASSFRLGETQYF. The CDR3 DNA reads as TGTGCCAGCAGTTTCCGGTTAGGAGAGACCCAGTACTTC. The chain is built from TRBV12-3 or TRBV12-4 and TRBJ2-5, with D unresolved. V shed 3 bases and J shed 4 bases, with 9 bases lying between them. This CDR3 spans 13 amino acids.

V gene TRBV15 combines with J gene TRBJ2-1; maybe TRBD1 (7 bases). CDR3 length equals 14 residues. Germline assignment: CDR1 LNHNV and CDR2 YYDKDF (reference sequence). Trimming shortened V by 1 base and J by 10 bases, and 14 bases separated the two germline ends. CDR3 sequence (DNA): TGTGCCACCAGCAGAGGTCAGGGGGGAAGGGAGCAGTTCTTC. This gives the protein CATSRGQGGREQFF.

This clonotype has just a few counts. The V and J genes are TRBV25-1 and TRBJ2-7, with D unclear. This CDR3 spans 12 amino acids. Trimming took 2 bases from V and 2 from J, leaving 4 bases between them. Germline CDR1 reads MGHDK; CDR2 reads SYGVNS. CDR3 nucleotides: TGTGCCAGCAGTGAACAACCCTACGAGCAGTACTTC. It specifies CASSEQPYEQYF.